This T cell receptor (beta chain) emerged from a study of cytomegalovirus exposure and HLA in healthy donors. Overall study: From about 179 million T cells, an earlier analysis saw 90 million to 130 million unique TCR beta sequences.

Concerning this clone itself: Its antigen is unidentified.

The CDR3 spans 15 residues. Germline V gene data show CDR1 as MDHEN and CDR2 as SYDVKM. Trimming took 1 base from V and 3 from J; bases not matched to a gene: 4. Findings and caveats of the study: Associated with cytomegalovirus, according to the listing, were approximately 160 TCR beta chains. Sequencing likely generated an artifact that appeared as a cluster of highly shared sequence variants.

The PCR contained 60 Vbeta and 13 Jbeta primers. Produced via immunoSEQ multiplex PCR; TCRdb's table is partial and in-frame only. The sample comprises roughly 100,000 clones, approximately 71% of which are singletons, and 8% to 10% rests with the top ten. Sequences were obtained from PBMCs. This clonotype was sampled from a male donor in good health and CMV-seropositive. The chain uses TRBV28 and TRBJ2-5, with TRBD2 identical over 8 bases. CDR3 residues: CASSLSRGGEETQYF. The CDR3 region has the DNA TGTGCCAGCAGTTTATCCCGGGGGGGAGAAGAGACCCAGTACTTC.